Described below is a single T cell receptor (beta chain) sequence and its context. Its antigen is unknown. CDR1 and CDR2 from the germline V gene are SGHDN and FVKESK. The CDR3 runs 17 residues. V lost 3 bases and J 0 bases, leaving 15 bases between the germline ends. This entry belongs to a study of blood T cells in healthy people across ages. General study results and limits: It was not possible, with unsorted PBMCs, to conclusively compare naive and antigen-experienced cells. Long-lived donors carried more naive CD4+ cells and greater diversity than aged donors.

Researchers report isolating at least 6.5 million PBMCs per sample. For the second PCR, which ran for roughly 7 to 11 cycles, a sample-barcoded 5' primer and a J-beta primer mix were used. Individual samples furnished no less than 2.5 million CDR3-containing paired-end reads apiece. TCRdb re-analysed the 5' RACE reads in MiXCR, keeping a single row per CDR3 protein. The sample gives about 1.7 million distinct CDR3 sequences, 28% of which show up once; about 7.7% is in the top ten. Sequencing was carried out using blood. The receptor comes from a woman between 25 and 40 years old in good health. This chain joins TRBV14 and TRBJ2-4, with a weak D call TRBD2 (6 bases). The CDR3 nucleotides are TGTGCCAGCAGCCACCGGGGGAAGGGTCTAGCCAAAAACATTCAGTACTTC. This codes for CASSHRGKGLAKNIQYF.